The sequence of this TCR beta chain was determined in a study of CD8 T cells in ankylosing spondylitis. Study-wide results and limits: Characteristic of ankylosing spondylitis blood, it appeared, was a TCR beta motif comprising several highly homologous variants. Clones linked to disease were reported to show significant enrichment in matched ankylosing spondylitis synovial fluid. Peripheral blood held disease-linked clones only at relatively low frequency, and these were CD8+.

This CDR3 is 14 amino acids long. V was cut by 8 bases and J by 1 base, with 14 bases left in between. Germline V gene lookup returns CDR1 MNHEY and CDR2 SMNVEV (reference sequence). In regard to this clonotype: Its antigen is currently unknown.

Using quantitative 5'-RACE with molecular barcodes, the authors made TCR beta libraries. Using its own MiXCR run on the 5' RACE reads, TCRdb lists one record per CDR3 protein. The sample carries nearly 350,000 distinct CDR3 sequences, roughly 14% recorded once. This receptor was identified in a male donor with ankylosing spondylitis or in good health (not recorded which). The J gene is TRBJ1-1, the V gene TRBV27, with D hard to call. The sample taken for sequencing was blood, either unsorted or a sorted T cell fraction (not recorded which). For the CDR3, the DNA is TGTGCCAGCGCGTTTCTTTCTCGGAACACTGAAGCTTTCTTT. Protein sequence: CASAFLSRNTEAFF.